This T cell receptor beta chain was documented in a study of beta chain features in type 1 diabetes. Notes on the study in general: TCRB CDR3s from Type 1 diabetes patients were moderately but significantly shorter in all four CD4+ subsets.

All of the isolated RNA was reverse transcribed, so expressed TCRB transcripts were sequenced. Only in-frame clones appear in the TCRdb table, and some are missing; sequencing was by immunoSEQ multiplex PCR. The data hold 600,000 to 700,000 clones, with over 10% observed a single time. The germline V gene encodes CDR1 SNHLY and CDR2 FYNNEI. The CDR3 is 11 amino acids. Trimming stripped 5 bases from V and 6 bases from J, with 8 bases between. This clone was recorded a few times. Its antigen is currently unknown. One heparinised draw of blood, averaging roughly 120 mL, came from each donor. Sequenced input: naive CD4+ T cells from blood. The TCR originated in a man in his thirties or forties with type 1 diabetes. The chain carries TRBV2 and TRBJ2-7; D ambiguous. The CDR3 here is CASSPVLEQYF. For the CDR3, the DNA is TGTGCCAGCAGTCCGGTTCTCGAGCAGTACTTC.